Below, one T cell receptor beta chain is given with its context. Its antigen specificity is not known. Nothing much larger sits one base from this clone, and base qualities are not available. Genomic DNA was extracted with the Qiagen DNeasy kit from unsorted PBMCs and from negatively selected CD4+ and CD8+ fractions. TCR beta CDR3 regions were subjected to amplification by immunoSEQ multiplex PCR with primers that anneal to V and J segments. A synthetic immune receptor repertoire was used to minimize amplification bias, and any residual bias was removed computationally once sequencing was done. In the source study's methods: Custom Python scripts were used to quantify repertoire diversity as the Shannon entropy index. Unsorted, CD4+ and CD8+ repertoires were examined separately, except in combined analyses, for which CD4+ and CD8+ sequences were merged in silico. A clone counted as expanded when the clone's frequency after treatment rose at least 2-fold relative to C1D1, and clones undetected at baseline were given a pseudocount of 0.5. Clones with 0 or 1 copy at C1D1 were classified as singleton clones, and clones with 2 or more copies were classified as non-singleton clones. By matching protein sequences in sorted samples from the same patient, clones expanded in unsorted samples were annotated as CD4+, CD8+ or unknown. Wilcoxon tests on paired samples were used to test diversity changes from C1D1 to C4D1. The table comes from immuneACCESS by way of TCRdb, which keeps in-frame sequences with V and J called. Part of the clones is missing from these tables; in studies checked, under half for an unresolved V gene and the rest for unknown reasons. V, J and clone size reflect that table, while D and trimming were determined from the DNA. For this sample there are 110,000 or so clones; over 85% appear just once. Jointly, the top ten make up around 19% of the sample.

The CDR3 goes from the cysteine to the phenylalanine over 17 residues. Solely the CDR3 DNA is kept, with 51 bases framed from the first base. CDR1 SGHKS and CDR2 YYEKEE are derived from the germline V gene (reference sequence). Between the V and J ends, shortened by 2 bases and 0 bases respectively, the junction contains 14 bases. This sample stems from a study of PD-1 blockade in classical Hodgkin lymphoma (TCRdb year 2020). A note on the overall study: Nivolumab dosing was 3 mg/kg intravenously every 2 weeks, continuing until either disease progression or unacceptable toxicity. A peripheral blood immune signature of response to PD-1 blockade in classical Hodgkin lymphoma was defined using TCR beta sequencing and CyTOF. Study-wide conclusions, independent of this receptor: The study covered only a single clinical trial cohort, and the causes of the repertoire differences, possibly disease activity or prior therapy, were still not defined. By C4D1, a significant rise was seen in CD4+ TCR diversity but not in CD8+ TCR diversity (p=0.0027 vs p=0.16), and the rise was most apparent among complete responders (p=0.02). Newly diagnosed patients were reported to have lower baseline TCR diversity than healthy donors, and relapsed/refractory patients were reported to have lower baseline TCR diversity still. Among trial patients, those achieving complete response had baseline diversity similar to that of newly diagnosed patients, while diversity was significantly lower in partial responders and progressors. Patients starting nivolumab less than 1 year after ASCT had lower diversity and were excluded from later analyses to avoid confounding by immune reconstitution.

The sample's time point label, decoded: cycle 4 day 1 (C4D1), after 6 weeks of nivolumab. Every trial patient had relapsed following autologous stem cell transplantation, and prior brentuximab vedotin exposure was what differed among cohorts A, B and C. The trial cohort was composed of under 70 patients with relapsed/refractory classical Hodgkin lymphoma, for whom complete response, partial response or progressive disease was recorded as best overall response. Single-agent nivolumab was administered to trial patients in the multi-cohort phase II CheckMate 205 trial. An independent review committee assessed best overall response using the 2007 International Working Group response criteria. Trial PBMCs were obtained immediately prior to nivolumab initiation (C1D1) and on therapy at cycle 2 day 1 and cycle 4 day 1. Peripheral blood was collected in 8 mL Vacutainer Cell Preparation Tubes, from which PBMCs were isolated by centrifugation and then cryopreserved.

This TCR was recovered from a human donor with classical Hodgkin lymphoma. Sample: peripheral blood mononuclear cells (PBMCs), taken before the fourth cycle of nivolumab. This receptor chain uses TRBV5-5 and TRBJ1-4, and TRBD1 may be the D gene, going by 5 matching bases. The sequenced DNA: TGTGCCAGCAGCTTATCCGGGACTGCAACAACTAATGAAAAACTGTTTTTT. This sequence encodes CASSLSGTATTNEKLFF.